Sequencing of this TCR beta chain was carried out in a study of regulatory T cells in long-lasting Graves disease. J gave up 2 bases and V 7 bases, and 7 bases lay outside the gene matches. The CDR3 length is 14 residues. CDR1 and CDR2 (germline): SEHNR, FQNEAQ (reference sequence). Construction of TCR beta libraries relied on iRepertoire HTBI primers and on Arm-PCR targeting CDR3 regions. TCRdb ran MiXCR on the multiplex PCR reads and lists one entry per CDR3 protein. The sample contains about 470,000 distinct CDR3 sequences, around 21% of which appear only once. This clonotype was counted a few times. The antigen is not known. The time point was: persistent/refractory GD, antithyroid drugs over 5 years with positive TRAb. RNA isolated from PBMCs was used to make the TCR library. Each patient gave approximately 10 milliliters of EDTA-anticoagulated peripheral blood. Study results and caveats: Persistent disease preferred TRBV28, TRBJ1-2 and TRBJ2-5; new disease, TRBV20-1 and TRBJ2-1. Accuracy could have been hurt by small sample size.

The sequencing used peripheral blood mononuclear cells (PBMCs), collected when the disease was refractory, from a patient treated with antithyroid drugs. This TCR came from a female donor with Graves disease. The chain uses TRBV7-9 and TRBJ1-2; 7 bases are a match to TRBD1. CDR3 amino acids: CASTPGQLNYGYTF. CDR3 in DNA: TGTGCCAGCACCCCGGGACAGTTAAACTATGGCTACACCTTC.